These 21 T cell receptor beta chains were all obtained from the same sample, sequenced in a study of T cell repertoires in cytomegalovirus infection. These receptors' targets are unknown. TCRdb passed the reads through MiXCR, listing each CDR3 protein once. The data show about 130,000 distinct CDR3 sequences, 20% to 30% seen once. Sequencing was performed on PBMCs, sequenced either directly or after in vitro stimulation (not recorded which). The receptor set was obtained from a human donor in good health (CMV status not recorded). Some clones in this sample may be carry-over from other donors' samples.

This clonotype came up a few times. V gene TRBV27 combines with J gene TRBJ2-1; D not certain. V lost 5 bases and J 10 bases, leaving 12 bases between the germline ends. Germline V gene lookup returns CDR1 MNHEY and CDR2 SMNVEV (reference sequence). The CDR3 contains 12 residues. Written as DNA, the CDR3 is TGTGCCAGCAGTCCCCGCCCTTTGGAGCAGTTCTTC. This encodes CASSPRPLEQFF.

J is TRBJ1-1 and V is TRBV30, with D perhaps matching TRBD1 (5 bases). V was pared by 2 bases and J by 5 bases, with 12 bases between. The CDR3 runs to 13 residues. Germline V gives CDR1 GTSNPN, CDR2 SVGIG (reference sequence). CDR3 protein: CAWSHGQGTEAFF. The CDR3 DNA follows: TGTGCCTGGAGTCACGGGCAGGGAACTGAAGCTTTCTTT.

This clonotype was counted many times. This chain joins TRBV12-3 or TRBV12-4 and TRBJ2-3; TRBD2 is a possible D gene (5 bases). V was clipped by 4 bases and J by 1 base, with 21 bases between them. The CDR3 spans 18 residues. The CDR3 coding sequence is TGTGCCAGCAGTTCCGACTACCTTAATTCACGGGGCACAGATACGCAGTATTTT. It codes for CASSSDYLNSRGTDTQYF.

This clonotype occurred many times. The V and J genes are TRBV7-2 and TRBJ2-5; 9 positions agree with TRBD1. Germline lookup yields CDR1 SGHTA and CDR2 FQGNSA. CDR3 length: 15 residues. V shed 4 bases and J 3 bases; nucleotides not matched to a gene: 6. Written as DNA, the CDR3 is TGTGCCAGCAGCTCGGGACAGGGAGAAAAAGAGACCCAGTACTTC. Translated, it gives CASSSGQGEKETQYF.

V gene TRBV4-1 combines with J gene TRBJ1-2; TRBD1 aligns across 12 bases. Per the germline V gene, CDR1 is MGHRA and CDR2 is YSYEKL. The CDR3 length is 16 residues. The V gene end was trimmed by 8 bases and the J gene end by 4 bases; junction bases not matched to a gene: 11. CDR3: CASHGTGGERGYGYTF. CDR3 DNA: TGCGCCAGCCACGGGACAGGGGGCGAGAGGGGCTATGGCTACACCTTC.

The V gene is TRBV7-9, the J gene TRBJ2-7; D is unresolved. Germline V lookup: CDR1 SEHNR, CDR2 FQNEAQ (reference sequence). The CDR3 runs 11 residues. Trimming cost V 6 bases and J 3 bases, with 6 bases left between them. The CDR3 sequence: CASRFGYEQYF. The CDR3 nucleotides read TGTGCCAGCAGGTTCGGCTACGAGCAGTACTTC.

V is TRBV7-3 and J is TRBJ2-3; D possibly corresponds to TRBD2 (5 bases). Between the trimmed V and J ends, which lost 5 bases and 0 bases, there was a span of 9 bases. The CDR3 is 14 amino acids. Germline assignment: CDR1 SGHTA and CDR2 FQGTGA. The CDR3 region has the DNA TGTGCCAGCAGCCGGACTGGTAGCACAGATACGCAGTATTTT. This translates into CASSRTGSTDTQYF.

A remark on this clonotype: An end of the junction does not agree with germline; a read error may underlie this. CDR3: CASTTGRFTVAFF. The CDR3 region has the DNA TGTGCCAGCACGACAGGGAGGTTCACTGTAGCTTTCTTT. The chain recombines TRBV12-3 or TRBV12-4 with TRBJ1-1; 7 bases are a match to TRBD1. CDR3 length: 13 residues.

The chain has TRBV7-2 and TRBJ1-4; D perhaps matches TRBD1 (5 bases). V lost 2 bases to trimming and J lost 0 bases, with 16 bases between them. Per germline, CDR1 SGHTA and CDR2 FQGNSA. The CDR3 consists of 18 residues. The CDR3 region has the DNA TGTGCCAGCAGCTTATGGCCGCGAGGGACTTCAACTAATGAAAAACTGTTTTTT. The encoded protein is CASSLWPRGTSTNEKLFF. The complete variable domain, with remaining parts taken from reference TRBV7-2 and TRBJ1-4, reads GAGVSQSPSNKVTEKGKDVELRCDPISGHTALYWYRQSLGQGLEFLIYFQGNSAPDKSGLPSDRFSAERTGGSVSTLTIQRTQQEDSAVYLCASSLWPRGTSTNEKLFFGSGTQLSVL.

This clonotype was observed a handful of times. This chain uses TRBV7-2 with TRBJ2-2; 8 positions agree with TRBD2. The CDR3 spans 16 residues. Trimming cost V 2 bases and J 3 bases; bases outside gene matches: 5. Germline-derived CDR1 and CDR2 are SGHTA and FQGNSA. The CDR3 reads CASSLSGLGYTGELFF. In nucleotides, the CDR3 is TGTGCCAGCAGCTTATCGGGACTAGGGTACACCGGGGAGCTGTTTTTT. The full variable domain, its missing parts supplied by reference TRBV7-2 and TRBJ2-2, is GAGVSQSPSNKVTEKGKDVELRCDPISGHTALYWYRQSLGQGLEFLIYFQGNSAPDKSGLPSDRFSAERTGGSVSTLTIQRTQQEDSAVYLCASSLSGLGYTGELFFGEGSRLTVL.

V is TRBV4-2 and J is TRBJ1-1, with 12 bases matching TRBD1. The CDR3 contains 17 residues. V lost 3 bases, J lost 3 bases, and 8 bases stayed unmatched. From germline, CDR1 is LGHNA and CDR2 YNFKEQ. The DNA of the CDR3 is TGTGCCAGCAGCCACCCGGGACAGGGGGCTTCCGACACTGAAGCTTTCTTT. Its translation: CASSHPGQGASDTEAFF.

This sequence joins TRBV6-1 and TRBJ1-2; TRBD1 matches at 11 bases. The CDR3 has 17 amino acids. Per germline, CDR1 MNHNS and CDR2 SASEGT. J gave up 6 bases and V 3 bases, and 12 bases lay outside the gene matches. The CDR3 reads CASSENRPGQGGNGYTF. The CDR3 nucleotides are TGTGCCAGCAGTGAGAACCGCCCGGGACAGGGGGGTAATGGCTACACCTTC.

This clonotype showed up just a few times. The chain uses TRBV24-1 and TRBJ1-5, with TRBD1 identical over 7 bases. There are 18 residues in the CDR3. Looked up from germline, CDR1 is KGHDR and CDR2 is SFDVKD. V was pared by 2 bases and J by 2 bases, with 11 bases of the junction left unmatched. The CDR3 is CATSDSHGQAQGNQPQHF. The DNA of the CDR3 is TGTGCCACCAGTGATTCCCATGGACAGGCGCAGGGCAATCAGCCCCAGCATTTT.

The sample holds many counts of this clonotype. This chain joins TRBV7-2 and TRBJ2-4, with a possible D match to TRBD1 (5 bases). Trimming removed 2 bases at V and 5 bases at J, with 16 bases between. The CDR3 contains 16 residues. Looked up from germline, CDR1 is SGHTA and CDR2 is FQGNSA. The CDR3 sequence: CASSLIVRQFENIQYF. As DNA, the CDR3 is TGTGCCAGCAGCTTAATAGTTCGACAGTTCGAAAACATTCAGTACTTC.

Many counts were recorded for this clonotype. V and J are TRBV7-2 and TRBJ2-3; 7 bases align to TRBD2. Germline-derived CDR1 and CDR2 are SGHTA and FQGNSA. J lost 5 bases, V lost 3 bases, and 5 bases had no gene match. The CDR3 is 14 residues long. CDR3: CASSLAGAEDTQYF. CDR3 nucleotide sequence: TGTGCCAGCAGCTTGGCGGGAGCCGAAGATACGCAGTATTTT.

In this sample, this clonotype turned up many times. The chain couples TRBV7-9 to TRBJ2-7; D call uncertain. CDR3 length equals 14 residues. Per the germline V gene, CDR1 is SEHNR and CDR2 is FQNEAQ (reference sequence). V dropped 5 bases and J dropped 5 bases, with 16 bases sitting between them. The CDR3 coding sequence is TGTGCCAGCAGCCGCGAACCGGGCCTTGACGAGCAGTACGTC. As protein: CASSREPGLDEQYV.

The V gene is TRBV12-5, the J gene TRBJ2-1; 9 bases align to TRBD2. The CDR3 is 16 residues long. J was trimmed by 7 bases and V by 0 bases; bases with no gene match: 7. Germline V gives CDR1 LGHNT, CDR2 FRNRAP. CDR3: CASGLVSVAGENEQFF. CDR3 bases: TGTGCTAGTGGTTTGGTTAGTGTAGCGGGAGAAAATGAGCAGTTCTTC.

The chain uses TRBV6-2 or TRBV6-3 and TRBJ2-1; 7 bases line up with TRBD2. This CDR3 contains 17 residues. Germline CDR1 is MNHEY and CDR2 is SVGEGT. The ends lost 2 bases at V and 6 bases at J; junction bases unmatched: 13. The CDR3 DNA reads TGTGCCAGCAGTTACGCGGGAGTGGGGAGGACTCGCAATGAGCAGTTCTTC. Translation: CASSYAGVGRTRNEQFF.

The chain has TRBV18 and TRBJ1-2; the D gene is possibly TRBD1 (5 bases). Germline CDR1 KGHSH, CDR2 LQKENI. Trimming removed 2 bases from V and 3 bases from J, with 13 bases in between. The CDR3 sequence is 15 residues long. In nucleotides, the CDR3 is TGTGCCAGCTCACCAGTGACGACAGCCGACTATGGCTACACCTTC. It specifies CASSPVTTADYGYTF.

The rearrangement joins TRBV20-1 to TRBJ2-7, with D tentatively TRBD1 (5 bases). The germline V gene encodes CDR1 DFQATT and CDR2 SNEGSKA (reference sequence). Between the trimmed V and J ends, which lost 6 bases and 6 bases, there was a span of 15 bases. There are 12 residues in the CDR3. CDR3 coding DNA: TGCAGTGCCCGGACACCCGGCGGCGAGCAGTACTTC. This sequence encodes CSARTPGGEQYF.

The chain employs TRBV9 and TRBJ2-1; possible D gene TRBD2, 11 bases. Between the trimmed V and J ends, which lost 3 bases and 2 bases, there was a span of 24 bases. The CDR3 has 19 residues. The germline gives CDR1 SGDLS, CDR2 YYNGEE. The CDR3 DNA reads as TGTGCCAGCAGCGCAAGCCGGGACAGGGGACTAGCGGCCTACAATGAGCAGTTCTTC. Protein: CASSASRDRGLAAYNEQFF.